This entry lists 24 T cell receptor beta chains sequenced from one sample in a study of cytomegalovirus exposure and HLA in healthy donors (dated by TCRdb to 2017 to 2019). Library preparation used the immunoSEQ multiplex PCR assay. The multiplex PCR relied on a mix of 60 forward primers for TCR Vbeta segments and 13 reverse primers for TCR Jbeta segments. In its TCRdb copy, this immuneACCESS table keeps in-frame sequences only and misses some clones. Where compared with another copy, unresolved V genes explain less than half of these, and the others have no known cause. The sample table records 130,000 or so clones; roughly 78% of these occur just once. The ten largest clones capture roughly 5.5% of the sample. Sequencing used PBMCs. The receptors here all came from a man between 25 and 39 years old in good health and CMV-seronegative.

This sequence joins TRBV4-3 and TRBJ2-3; TRBD1 agrees at 7 bases. The junction had 8 bases not matched to a gene; V was cut back by 3 bases and J by 2 bases. Germline V gene sequence: CDR1 LGHNA, CDR2 YSLEER. This CDR3 is 16 amino acids long. The CDR3 sequence is CASSQSNRGHTDTQYF. The CDR3 nucleotides are TGCGCCAGCAGCCAGTCAAACAGGGGCCACACAGATACGCAGTATTTT.

This clone has only a few counts. The V gene is TRBV4-2, the J gene TRBJ2-2, with 7 bases matching TRBD2. CDR1 is LGHNA, CDR2 YNFKEQ, per germline. This CDR3 is 15 amino acids long. After removal of 7 bases from V and 6 bases from J, the junction contained 11 bases not matched to a gene. The CDR3 sequence is CASNEGRASAGELFF. The CDR3 bases are TGTGCCAGCAATGAGGGGAGGGCGTCGGCCGGGGAGCTGTTTTTT.

This clone was detected a few times. This rearrangement joins TRBV7-9 to TRBJ1-1; 8 bases match TRBD1. Germline V gene sequence: CDR1 SEHNR, CDR2 FQNEAQ (reference sequence). The V segment lost 8 bases and the J segment 3 bases; nucleotides outside the gene matches: 2. The CDR3 loop spans 12 amino acids. The CDR3 sequence: CASLQGDTEAFF. For the CDR3, the DNA is TGTGCCAGCCTACAGGGGGACACTGAAGCTTTCTTT.

The rearrangement joins TRBV27 to TRBJ2-1, with 9 bases matching TRBD2. The CDR3 has 15 amino acids. In germline, CDR1 is MNHEY, CDR2 SMNVEV (reference sequence). The J segment lost 3 bases and the V segment lost 4 bases, leaving 4 bases of the junction unmatched. CDR3 DNA sequence: TGTGCCAGCAGTTCTAGCGGGAACAACTACAATGAGCAGTTCTTC. Its translation: CASSSSGNNYNEQFF.

This chain connects TRBV29-1 to TRBJ1-5; 7 nucleotides align to TRBD1. The CDR3 extends over 13 amino acids. V trimming: 5 bases; J trimming: 8 bases; junction bases outside the gene matches: 9. CDR1 and CDR2 (germline): SQVTM, ANQGSEA. Here the CDR3 reads CSVITGVLEPQHF. CDR3 in DNA: TGCAGCGTTATAACAGGGGTTCTGGAGCCCCAGCATTTT.

This clone was picked up one time. This chain connects TRBV6-5 to TRBJ2-7, with 9 bases lining up with TRBD2. V dropped 4 bases and J dropped 5; count of bases not matched to a gene: 6. This CDR3 is 14 amino acids long. Germline values: CDR1 MNHEY, CDR2 SVGAGI. The CDR3 protein is CASSSPRLADEQYF. The CDR3, as DNA: TGTGCCAGCAGTTCACCGCGACTAGCGGACGAGCAGTACTTC.

The chain combines TRBV7-9 with TRBJ2-5; TRBD2 aligns across 11 bases. Germline trimming cut 6 bases from V and 5 bases from J; bases unmatched to any gene: 5. The CDR3 is made up of 14 amino acids. Germline values: CDR1 SEHNR, CDR2 FQNEAQ (reference sequence). This CDR3 reads CASRSTSGSETQYF. In DNA form, the CDR3 reads TGTGCCAGCAGATCCACTAGCGGGAGTGAGACCCAGTACTTC.

This clone has a single count. The V call is TRBV28, the J call TRBJ2-7; 8 bases agree with TRBD1. The junction had 7 bases not matched to a gene; V was cut back by 6 bases and J by 3 bases. Germline CDR1 MDHEN, CDR2 SYDVKM. This CDR3 region has 14 residues. CDR3 region: CASSLGQVNYEQYF. CDR3 DNA sequence: TGTGCCAGCAGCTTGGGACAGGTAAACTACGAGCAGTACTTC.

The rearrangement uses TRBV25-1 and TRBJ2-7; 9 bases fit TRBD1. This CDR3 comprises 15 residues. V lost 3 bases and J lost 4; bases outside the gene matches: 7. Germline values: CDR1 MGHDK, CDR2 SYGVNS. The CDR3 loop is CASSDPGQGNYEQYF. CDR3 nucleotide sequence: TGTGCCAGCAGTGATCCGGGACAGGGAAATTACGAGCAGTACTTC.

The V and J genes are TRBV4-3 and TRBJ2-1, with TRBD2 identical over 7 bases. Trimming at V came to 0 bases and at J to 4 bases, leaving 9 bases not matched to a gene. The CDR3 runs to 17 residues. CDR1 and CDR2 (germline): LGHNA, YSLEER. This CDR3 reads CASSQDLAASGYNEQFF. CDR3 bases: TGCGCCAGCAGCCAAGATCTCGCCGCTAGCGGTTACAATGAGCAGTTCTTC.

The chain recombines TRBV28 with TRBJ1-5; perhaps TRBD1 as D (5 bases). This CDR3 is built from 18 residues. Germline V gives CDR1 MDHEN, CDR2 SYDVKM. Trimming shortened V by 5 bases and J by 3 bases, and 23 bases separated the two germline ends. The CDR3 DNA follows: TGTGCCAGCAGTCCCACTCAGGGCCAACTGAAAATCAATCAGCCCCAGCATTTT. Amino acid sequence: CASSPTQGQLKINQPQHF. The complete variable domain, with remaining parts taken from reference TRBV28 and TRBJ1-5, reads DVKVTQSSRYLVKRTGEKVFLECVQDMDHENMFWYRQDPGLGLRLIYFSYDVKMKEKGDIPEGYSVSREKKERFSLILESASTNQTSMYLCASSPTQGQLKINQPQHFGDGTRLSIL.

The chain is built from TRBV4-1 and TRBJ1-4; D is perhaps TRBD1 (6 bases). The CDR3 has 16 residues. The V end was cut by 0 bases, the J end by 12 bases, with 20 bases between. From germline, CDR1 is MGHRA and CDR2 YSYEKL. Written as DNA, the CDR3 is TGCGCCAGCAGCCAAGATTTCGGACAGCGCATTATGGAACTGTTTTTT. It encodes CASSQDFGQRIMELFF.

The chain links TRBV4-1 to TRBJ2-3; a weak D match, TRBD1 (5 bases). V dropped 4 bases and J dropped 0 bases, with 14 bases sitting between them. Germline values: CDR1 MGHRA, CDR2 YSYEKL. This CDR3 has 16 residues. CDR3 DNA sequence: TGCGCCAGCAGCCTAGAACAGGTTCCCAGCACAGATACGCAGTATTTT. This gives the protein CASSLEQVPSTDTQYF.

The chain couples TRBV30 to TRBJ2-6, with a tentative D call TRBD1 (5 bases). Between the trimmed V and J ends, which lost 5 bases and 0 bases, there was a span of 5 bases. Per the germline V gene, CDR1 is GTSNPN and CDR2 is SVGIG (reference sequence). The CDR3 has 13 residues. The CDR3 DNA reads as TGTGCCTGGGACAGCTCTGGGGCCAACGTCCTGACTTTC. Its protein product is CAWDSSGANVLTF. The full variable domain, in which reference TRBV30 and TRBJ2-6 provide the parts outside the CDR3, is SQTIHQWPATLVQPVGSPLSLECTVEGTSNPNLYWYRQAAGRGLQLLFYSVGIGQISSEVPQNLSASRPQDRQFILSSKKLLLSDSGFYLCAWDSSGANVLTFGAGSRLTVL.

The chain carries TRBV27 and TRBJ2-1, with D possibly being TRBD1 (6 bases). V lost 6 bases to trimming and J lost 0 bases, with 12 bases between them. Germline V CDR1 and CDR2: MNHEY, SMNVEV (reference sequence). The CDR3 totals 15 residues. CDR3 nucleotides: TGTGCCAGCAGAAACAGGGCCCCCTCCTACAATGAGCAGTTCTTC. Translating it yields CASRNRAPSYNEQFF.

In DNA, the CDR3 is TGTGCCAGCAGTCCCACCCTTTCCGGGATAGCAGATACGCAGTATTTT. Amino acids: CASSPTLSGIADTQYF. The rearrangement joins TRBV28 to TRBJ2-3, with D tentatively TRBD2 (5 bases). This CDR3 has 16 residues. The germline CDR1 and CDR2 sequences are MDHEN and SYDVKM. The germline V and J ends were trimmed by 5 bases and 4 bases, with 19 bases remaining between them.

The rearrangement uses TRBV7-8 and TRBJ1-5; no clear D gene. CDR1 is SGHVS and CDR2 is FQNEAQ in the germline V gene. Trimming cost V 5 bases and J 3 bases, with 8 bases left between them. This CDR3 is 13 amino acids long. For the CDR3, the DNA is TGTGCCAGCAGCCCGTTTTACAATCAGCCCCAGCATTTT. Amino acids: CASSPFYNQPQHF.

This clone was counted once. The J gene is TRBJ1-4, the V gene TRBV28, with 8 bases that match TRBD1. Germline V gene sequence: CDR1 MDHEN, CDR2 SYDVKM. Losses at the gene ends were 4 bases for V and 6 bases for J; bases not matched to a gene: 4. The CDR3 length is 14 residues. DNA for the CDR3: TGTGCCAGCAGTTCAGGGGGCTCGTATGAAAAACTGTTTTTT. Translated, it gives CASSSGGSYEKLFF.

The chain uses TRBV5-1 and TRBJ2-7; 8 nucleotides align to TRBD2. The CDR3 has 14 residues. Germline values: CDR1 SGHRS, CDR2 YFSETQ. Trimming removed 3 bases from V and 3 bases from J; junction bases left unmatched: 5. The CDR3: CASSYGGVSYEQYF. For the CDR3, the DNA is TGCGCCAGCAGCTACGGGGGGGTGAGCTACGAGCAGTACTTC.

This clone appeared many times. The chain has TRBV6-4 and TRBJ2-3, with TRBD2 matching 7 bases. V was clipped by 0 bases and J by 4 bases; unmatched bases: 1. The germline CDR1 and CDR2 sequences are MRHNA and SNTAGT. The length of the CDR3 is 14 residues. For the CDR3, the DNA is TGTGCCAGCAGTGACTCGCGGGAGCCAGATACGCAGTATTTT. Amino acids: CASSDSREPDTQYF.

The chain uses TRBV9 and TRBJ1-1; D is ambiguous. This CDR3 has 17 amino acids. Germline V CDR1 and CDR2: SGDLS, YYNGEE. Trimming took 4 bases from V and 0 from J, leaving 19 bases between them. This CDR3 reads CASSLRRDTDLNTEAFF. In nucleotides, the CDR3 is TGTGCCAGCAGCCTCAGACGAGACACGGATCTGAACACTGAAGCTTTCTTT.

V usage is TRBV6-4 and J usage is TRBJ2-3; TRBD1 matches 12 bases. V lost 6 bases and J lost 3; bases outside the gene matches: 7. CDR1 and CDR2 (germline): MRHNA, SNTAGT. The CDR3 runs to 16 residues. CDR3 protein: CASSTGTGGGTDTQYF. CDR3 nucleotide sequence: TGTGCCAGCAGCACCGGGACAGGGGGCGGTACAGATACGCAGTATTTT.

This rearrangement joins TRBV5-4 to TRBJ1-6; TRBD1 matches at 7 bases. The V and J ends lost 1 base and 9 bases, in that order; junction bases with no gene match: 10. CDR1 and CDR2 (germline): SGHNT, YYREEE (reference sequence). This CDR3 contains 16 residues. The CDR3 sequence: CASSLLRAGGRSPLHF. CDR3 coding DNA: TGTGCCAGCAGCTTGCTCCGAGCAGGGGGTCGTTCACCCCTCCACTTT. Looking up the rest from reference TRBV5-4 and TRBJ1-6 gives the full variable domain: ETGVTQSPTHLIKTRGQQVTLRCSSQSGHNTVSWYQQALGQGPQFIFQYYREEENGRGNFPPRFSGLQFPNYSSELNVNALELDDSALYLCASSLLRAGGRSPLHFGNGTRLTVT.

The chain joins TRBV4-1 to TRBJ2-1, with D possibly matching TRBD2 (5 bases). CDR3 length: 14 amino acids. Deletions cut 4 bases from V and 6 bases from J, with 13 bases between. CDR1 and CDR2 (germline): MGHRA, YSYEKL. The CDR3 coding sequence is TGCGCCAGCAGCCGCCCCACTAGAGGCAATGAGCAGTTCTTC. It codes for CASSRPTRGNEQFF.